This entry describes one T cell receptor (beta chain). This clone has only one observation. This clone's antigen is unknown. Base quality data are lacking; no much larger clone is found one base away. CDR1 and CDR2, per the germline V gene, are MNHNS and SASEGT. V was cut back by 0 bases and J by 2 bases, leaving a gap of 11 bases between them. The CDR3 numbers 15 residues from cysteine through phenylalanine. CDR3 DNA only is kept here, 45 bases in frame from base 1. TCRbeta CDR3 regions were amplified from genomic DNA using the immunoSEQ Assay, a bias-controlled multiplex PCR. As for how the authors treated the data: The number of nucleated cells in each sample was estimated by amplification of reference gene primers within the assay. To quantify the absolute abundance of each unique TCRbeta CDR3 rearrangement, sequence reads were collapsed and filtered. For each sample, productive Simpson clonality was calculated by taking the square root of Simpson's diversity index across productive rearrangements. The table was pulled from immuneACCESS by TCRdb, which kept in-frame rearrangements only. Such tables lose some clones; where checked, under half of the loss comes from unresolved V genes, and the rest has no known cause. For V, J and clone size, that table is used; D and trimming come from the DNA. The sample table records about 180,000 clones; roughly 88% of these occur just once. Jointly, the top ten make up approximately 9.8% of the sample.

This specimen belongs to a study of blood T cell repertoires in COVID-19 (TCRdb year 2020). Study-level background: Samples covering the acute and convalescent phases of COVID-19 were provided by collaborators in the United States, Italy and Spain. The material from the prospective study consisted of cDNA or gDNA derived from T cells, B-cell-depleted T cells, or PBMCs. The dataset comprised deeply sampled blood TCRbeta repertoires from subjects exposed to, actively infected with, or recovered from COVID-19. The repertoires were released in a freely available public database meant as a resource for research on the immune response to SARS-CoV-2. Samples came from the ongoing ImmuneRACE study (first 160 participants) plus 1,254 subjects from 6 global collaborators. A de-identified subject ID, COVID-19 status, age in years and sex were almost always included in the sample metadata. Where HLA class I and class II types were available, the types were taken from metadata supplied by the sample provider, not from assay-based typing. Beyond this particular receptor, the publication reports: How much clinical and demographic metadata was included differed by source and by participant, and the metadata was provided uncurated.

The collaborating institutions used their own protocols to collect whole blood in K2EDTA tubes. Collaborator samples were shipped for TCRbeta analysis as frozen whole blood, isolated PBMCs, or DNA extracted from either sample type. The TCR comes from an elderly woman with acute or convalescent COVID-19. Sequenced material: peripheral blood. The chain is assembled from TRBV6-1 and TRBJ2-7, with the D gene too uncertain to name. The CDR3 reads CASSEARSLTYEQYF. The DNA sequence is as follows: TGTGCCAGCAGTGAAGCGCGAAGTCTTACCTACGAGCAGTACTTC.